This TCR beta chain stems from a study of blood T cell repertoires in COVID-19. Germline V gene sequence: CDR1 MNHNY, CDR2 SVGAGI (reference sequence). The V end lost 6 bases, the J end lost 8 bases, and 13 bases lay between the germline ends. CDR3 length: 12 amino acids. TCRdb's table, derived via immunoSEQ multiplex PCR, lists solely in-frame clones and lacks some. The sample gives a few hundred thousand clones, around 84% of which show up once; around 1.8% is in the top ten. Recovery meant two consecutive negative NP/OP PCR tests, professional clearance, or resolved symptoms. Sample: PBMCs or T cells enriched from blood (not recorded which). V gene TRBV6-6 combines with J gene TRBJ1-1; D may be TRBD1 (6 bases). The clonotype comes from a man aged 40-49 years who had recovered from COVID-19. This CDR3 reads CASRDDRREAFF. The CDR3 coding sequence is TGTGCCAGCAGGGATGACAGGAGAGAAGCTTTCTTT.